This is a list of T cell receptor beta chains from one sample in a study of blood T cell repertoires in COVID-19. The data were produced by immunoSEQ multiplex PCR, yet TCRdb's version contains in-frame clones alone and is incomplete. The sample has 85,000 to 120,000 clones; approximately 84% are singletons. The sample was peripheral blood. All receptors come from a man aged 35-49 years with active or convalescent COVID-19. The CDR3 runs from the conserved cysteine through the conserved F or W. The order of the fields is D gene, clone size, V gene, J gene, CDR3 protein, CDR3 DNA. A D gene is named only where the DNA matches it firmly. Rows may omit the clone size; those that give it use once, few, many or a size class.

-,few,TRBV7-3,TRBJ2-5,CASSLLGLEKTQYF,TGTGCCAGCAGCTTACTGGGACTTGAAAAGACCCAGTACTTC
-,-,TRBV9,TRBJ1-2,CASSVTGSTANYGYTF,TGTGCCAGCAGCGTCACGGGATCAACAGCTAACTATGGCTACACCTTC
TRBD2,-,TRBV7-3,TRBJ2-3,CASSSGLAGSDTQYF,TGTGCCAGCAGCTCCGGACTAGCGGGGAGTGATACGCAGTATTTT
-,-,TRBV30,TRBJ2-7,CAWSTWDWEVDEQYF,TGTGCCTGGAGTACGTGGGACTGGGAGGTCGACGAGCAGTACTTC
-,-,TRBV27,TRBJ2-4,CASSFSSAKNIQYF,TGTGCCAGCAGTTTCTCTTCTGCCAAAAACATTCAGTACTTC
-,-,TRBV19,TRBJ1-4,CASHRRLGGTHNEKLFF,TGTGCCAGTCATAGACGCTTGGGAGGGACCCACAATGAAAAACTGTTTTTT
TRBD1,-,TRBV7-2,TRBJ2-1,CASSQTKSPGGSNEQFF,TGTGCCAGCAGCCAAACCAAGTCGCCAGGGGGCTCCAATGAGCAGTTCTTC
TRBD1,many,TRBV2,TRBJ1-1,CASSKPGTGGTEAFF,TGTGCCAGCAGTAAACCCGGGACAGGGGGGACTGAAGCTTTCTTT
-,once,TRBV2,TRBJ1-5,CASSVGGPTSYQPQHF,TGTGCCAGCAGTGTTGGCGGTCCCACTTCTTATCAGCCCCAGCATTTT
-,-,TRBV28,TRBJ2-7,CASSFVYEQYF,TGTGCCAGCAGTTTCGTCTACGAGCAGTACTTC
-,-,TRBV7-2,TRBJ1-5,CASSLAGGSNQPQHF,TGTGCCAGCAGCTTAGCAGGGGGTAGCAATCAGCCCCAGCATTTT
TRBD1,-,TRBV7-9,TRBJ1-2,CASSLGTGGTYGYTF,TGTGCCAGCAGCTTAGGGACAGGGGGCACCTATGGCTACACCTTC
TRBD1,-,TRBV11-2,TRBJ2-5,CASSVLLQGETQYF,TGTGCCAGCAGCGTATTACTACAGGGGGAGACCCAGTACTTC
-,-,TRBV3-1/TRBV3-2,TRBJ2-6,CASSREGGHSGANVLTF,TGTGCCAGCAGCCGGGAGGGGGGACACTCTGGGGCCAACGTCCTGACTTTC
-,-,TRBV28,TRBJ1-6,CASSFTGGVGKNSPLHF,TGTGCCAGCAGTTTTACGGGCGGGGTCGGAAAGAATTCACCCCTCCACTTT
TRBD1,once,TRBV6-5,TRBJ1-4,CASRPGQGVEKLFF,TGTGCCAGCAGGCCGGGACAGGGGGTCGAAAAACTGTTTTTT
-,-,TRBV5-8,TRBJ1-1,CASSLVESAFF,TGTGCCAGCAGCTTGGTCGAGAGCGCTTTCTTT
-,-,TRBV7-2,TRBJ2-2,CASSLAVGGLAGGELFF,TGTGCCAGCAGCTTAGCTGTAGGCGGCCTAGCCGGCGGGGAGCTGTTTTTT
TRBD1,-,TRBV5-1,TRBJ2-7,CASSPTGGIYEQYF,TGCGCCAGCAGCCCTACAGGGGGCATCTACGAGCAGTACTTC
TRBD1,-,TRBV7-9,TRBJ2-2,CASTKTGSPAGELFF,TGTGCCAGCACCAAGACAGGGTCTCCCGCCGGGGAGCTGTTTTTT
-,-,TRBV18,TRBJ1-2,CASSPDIYGYTF,TGTGCCAGCTCACCCGACATCTATGGCTACACCTTC
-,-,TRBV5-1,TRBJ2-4,CASSFRAGSAKNIQYF,TGCGCCAGCAGCTTTCGGGCAGGGTCGGCCAAAAACATTCAGTACTTC
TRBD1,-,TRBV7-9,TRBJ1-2,CASSLAAPGTGEDYGYTF,TGTGCCAGCAGCTTAGCAGCACCCGGGACAGGGGAGGACTATGGCTACACCTTC
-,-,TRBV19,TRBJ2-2,CASSMNSGPGRTGELFF,TGTGCCAGTAGTATGAACTCCGGGCCAGGGCGCACCGGGGAGCTGTTTTTT
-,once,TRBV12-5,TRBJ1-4,CASGTINEKLFF,TGTGCTAGTGGTACTATTAATGAAAAACTGTTTTTT
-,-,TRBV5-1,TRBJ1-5,CASSLNSVQGSNQPQHF,TGCGCCAGCAGCTTGAACTCAGTTCAGGGTAGCAATCAGCCCCAGCATTTT
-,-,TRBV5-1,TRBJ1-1,CASTPRGSVLAGAFF,TGCGCCAGCACCCCTCGAGGGTCCGTTCTGGCGGGAGCTTTCTTT
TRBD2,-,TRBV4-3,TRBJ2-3,CASSQDGGLTSTDTQYF,TGCGCCAGCAGCCAAGATGGGGGACTAACTAGCACAGATACGCAGTATTTT